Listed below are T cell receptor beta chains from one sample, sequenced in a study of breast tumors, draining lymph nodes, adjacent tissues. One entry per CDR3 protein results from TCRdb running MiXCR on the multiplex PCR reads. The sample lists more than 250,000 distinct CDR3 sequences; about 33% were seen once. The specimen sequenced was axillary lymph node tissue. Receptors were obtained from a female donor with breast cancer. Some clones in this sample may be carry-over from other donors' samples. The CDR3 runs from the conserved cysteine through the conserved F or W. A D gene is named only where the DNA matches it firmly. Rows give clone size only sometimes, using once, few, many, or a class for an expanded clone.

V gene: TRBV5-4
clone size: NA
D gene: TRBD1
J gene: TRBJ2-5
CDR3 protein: CASSFPGTVKETQYF
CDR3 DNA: TGTGCCAGCAGCTTCCCCGGGACAGTAAAAGAGACCCAGTACTTC

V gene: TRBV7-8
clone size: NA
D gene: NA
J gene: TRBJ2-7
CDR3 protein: CASNPQGGGTYEQYF
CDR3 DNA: TGTGCCAGCAACCCGCAGGGAGGAGGGACCTACGAGCAGTACTTC

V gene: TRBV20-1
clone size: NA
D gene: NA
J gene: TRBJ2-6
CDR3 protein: CSAPTRAGANVLTF
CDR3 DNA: TGCAGTGCCCCGACACGGGCTGGGGCCAACGTCCTGACTTTC

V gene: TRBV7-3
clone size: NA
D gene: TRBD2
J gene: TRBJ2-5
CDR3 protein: CASSPGRREETQYF
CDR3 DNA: TGTGCCAGCAGCCCCGGGAGGAGGGAAGAGACCCAGTACTTC

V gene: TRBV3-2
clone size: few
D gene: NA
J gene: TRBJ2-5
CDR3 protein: CASSQDWRRETQYF
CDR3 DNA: TGTGCCAGCAGCCAAGACTGGCGGAGGGAGACCCAGTACTTC

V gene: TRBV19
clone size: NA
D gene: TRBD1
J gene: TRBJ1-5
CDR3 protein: CASTRYGAGGSNQPQHF
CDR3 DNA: TGTGCCAGTACCCGCTACGGGGCAGGGGGCTCGAATCAGCCCCAGCATTTT

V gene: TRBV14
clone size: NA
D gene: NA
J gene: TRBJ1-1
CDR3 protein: CASSQGFEAFF
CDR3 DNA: TGTGCCAGCAGCCAGGGTTTTGAAGCTTTCTTT

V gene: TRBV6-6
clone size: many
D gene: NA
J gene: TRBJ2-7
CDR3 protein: CASSYQGSEQYF
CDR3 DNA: TGTGCCAGCAGTTATCAGGGTTCCGAGCAGTACTTC

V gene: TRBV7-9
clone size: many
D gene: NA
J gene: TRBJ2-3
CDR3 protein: CASEDTDTQYF
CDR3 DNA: TGTGCCAGCGAGGACACAGATACGCAGTATTTT

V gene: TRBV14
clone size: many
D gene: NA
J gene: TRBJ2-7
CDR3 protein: CASSQDRGYPYEQYF
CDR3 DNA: TGTGCCAGCAGCCAAGATCGAGGGTATCCGTACGAGCAGTACTTC

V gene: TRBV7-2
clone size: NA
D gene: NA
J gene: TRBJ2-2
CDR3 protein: CASSLIGTSTGELFF
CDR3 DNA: TGTGCCAGCAGCTTGATAGGGACGAGCACCGGGGAGCTGTTTTTT

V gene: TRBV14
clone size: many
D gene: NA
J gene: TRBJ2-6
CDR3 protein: CASSQDMVYGSGANVLTF
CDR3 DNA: TGTGCCAGCAGCCAAGATATGGTGTACGGATCTGGGGCCAACGTCCTGACTTTC

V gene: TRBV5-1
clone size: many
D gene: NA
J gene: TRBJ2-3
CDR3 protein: CASSGWADTDTQYF
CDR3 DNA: TGCGCCAGCAGCGGTTGGGCCGACACAGATACGCAGTATTTT

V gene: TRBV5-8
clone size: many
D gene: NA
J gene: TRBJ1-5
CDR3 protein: CASRTGLSSNQPQHF
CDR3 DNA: TGTGCCAGCAGAACAGGGTTAAGCAGCAATCAGCCCCAGCATTTT

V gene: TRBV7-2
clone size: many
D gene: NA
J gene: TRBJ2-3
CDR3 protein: CASSTIPPLARGDTQYF
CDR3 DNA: TGTGCCAGCAGCACTATTCCCCCACTAGCCAGGGGGGATACGCAGTATTTT

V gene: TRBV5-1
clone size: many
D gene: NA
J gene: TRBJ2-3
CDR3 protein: CASSLSAGLHTDTQYF
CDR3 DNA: TGCGCCAGCAGCTTGTCTGCAGGGCTACACACAGATACGCAGTATTTT

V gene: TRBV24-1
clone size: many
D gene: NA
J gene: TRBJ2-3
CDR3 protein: CATSDLASTDTQYF
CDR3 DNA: TGTGCCACCAGTGATTTGGCCAGCACAGATACGCAGTATTTT

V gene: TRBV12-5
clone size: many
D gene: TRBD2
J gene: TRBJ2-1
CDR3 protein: CASGSFGTSGYNEQFF
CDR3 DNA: TGTGCTAGTGGTTCTTTCGGGACTAGCGGTTACAATGAGCAGTTCTTC

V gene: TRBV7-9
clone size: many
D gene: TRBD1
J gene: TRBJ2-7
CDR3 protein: CASRPPGQGAGEQYF
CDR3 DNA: TGTGCCAGCAGGCCCCCCGGACAGGGGGCGGGTGAGCAGTACTTC

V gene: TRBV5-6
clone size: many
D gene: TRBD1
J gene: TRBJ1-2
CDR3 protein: CASSPGQGAGYGYTF
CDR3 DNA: TGTGCCAGCAGCCCGGGACAGGGGGCTGGCTATGGCTACACCTTC

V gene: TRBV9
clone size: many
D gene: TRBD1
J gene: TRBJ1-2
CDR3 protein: CASGTDYGYTF
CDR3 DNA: TGTGCCAGTGGGACAGACTATGGCTACACCTTC

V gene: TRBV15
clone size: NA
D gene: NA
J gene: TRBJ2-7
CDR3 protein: CATSRHISGLAFYEQYF
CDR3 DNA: TGTGCCACCAGCAGACACATTAGCGGTCTAGCTTTCTACGAGCAGTACTTC

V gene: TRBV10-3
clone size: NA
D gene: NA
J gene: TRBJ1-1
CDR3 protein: CAISSDGVNTEAFF
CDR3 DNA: TGTGCCATCAGCTCAGACGGGGTGAACACTGAAGCTTTCTTT

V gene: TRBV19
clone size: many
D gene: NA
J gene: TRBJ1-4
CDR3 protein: CASSTPGRGNEKLFF
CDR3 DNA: TGTGCCAGTAGTACCCCGGGACGGGGTAATGAAAAACTGTTTTTT

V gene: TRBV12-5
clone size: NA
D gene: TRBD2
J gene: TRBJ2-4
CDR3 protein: CASGPGGWDKNIQYF
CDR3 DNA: TGTGCTAGTGGTCCCGGGGGGTGGGACAAAAACATTCAGTACTTC

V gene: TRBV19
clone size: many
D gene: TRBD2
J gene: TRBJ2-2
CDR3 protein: CASSLPRGLGTGELFF
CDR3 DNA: TGTGCCAGTAGCCTCCCGCGAGGACTAGGGACCGGGGAGCTGTTTTTT

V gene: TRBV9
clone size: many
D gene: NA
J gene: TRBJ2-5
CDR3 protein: CASSVAPGGLETQYF
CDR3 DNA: TGTGCCAGCAGCGTAGCCCCCGGCGGGCTGGAGACCCAGTACTTC

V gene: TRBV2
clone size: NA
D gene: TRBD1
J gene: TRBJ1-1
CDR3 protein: CASSRTGTMNTEAFF
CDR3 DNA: TGTGCCAGCTCCCGGACAGGGACTATGAACACTGAAGCTTTCTTT

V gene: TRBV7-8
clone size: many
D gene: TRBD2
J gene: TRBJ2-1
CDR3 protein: CASSRSGAGGKVEQFF
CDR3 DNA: TGTGCCAGCAGCCGCTCGGGGGCGGGAGGAAAGGTTGAGCAGTTCTTC

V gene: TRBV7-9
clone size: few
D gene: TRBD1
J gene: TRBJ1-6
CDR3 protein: CATGTGNSPLHF
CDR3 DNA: TGTGCCACCGGGACAGGGAATTCACCCCTCCACTTT

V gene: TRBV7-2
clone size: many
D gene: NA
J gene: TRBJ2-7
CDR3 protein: CASSLRRGGGGDEQYF
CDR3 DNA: TGTGCCAGCAGCTTAAGGCGAGGGGGGGGAGGGGACGAGCAGTACTTC

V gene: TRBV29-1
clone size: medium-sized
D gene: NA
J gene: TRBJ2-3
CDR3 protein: CSVEDLGRRSTDTQYF
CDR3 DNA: TGCAGCGTTGAAGATCTGGGGAGAAGAAGCACAGATACGCAGTATTTT

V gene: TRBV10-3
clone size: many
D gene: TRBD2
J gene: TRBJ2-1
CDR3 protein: CATERGLAGLNEQFF
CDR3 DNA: TGTGCCACCGAGAGGGGACTAGCGGGTCTCAATGAGCAGTTCTTC

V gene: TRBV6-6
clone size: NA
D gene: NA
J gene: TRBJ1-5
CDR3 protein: CASLGRGFNQPQHF
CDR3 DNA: TGTGCCAGCCTCGGGAGGGGCTTCAATCAGCCCCAGCATTTT

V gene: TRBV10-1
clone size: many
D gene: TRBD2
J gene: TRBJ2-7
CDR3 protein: CASSESRGGGRYEQYF
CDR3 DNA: TGCGCCAGCAGTGAGTCGCGGGGGGGGGGTCGGTACGAGCAGTACTTC

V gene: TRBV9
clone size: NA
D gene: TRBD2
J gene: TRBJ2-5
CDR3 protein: CASSVEGTSTGETQYF
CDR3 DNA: TGTGCCAGCAGCGTAGAAGGGACTAGCACAGGAGAGACCCAGTACTTC

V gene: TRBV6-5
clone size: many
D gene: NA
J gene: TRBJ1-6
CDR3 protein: CASSRRWTDNSPLHF
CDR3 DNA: TGTGCCAGCAGCCGTCGGTGGACGGATAATTCACCCCTCCACTTT

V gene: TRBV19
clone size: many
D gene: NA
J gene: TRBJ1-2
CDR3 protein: CASTTARENGYTF
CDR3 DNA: TGTGCCAGTACCACTGCCAGGGAGAATGGCTACACCTTC

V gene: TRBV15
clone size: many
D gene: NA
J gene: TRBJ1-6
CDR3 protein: CATSSQGIGSYNSPLHF
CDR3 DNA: TGTGCCACCAGCAGCCAGGGAATCGGGTCCTATAATTCACCCCTCCACTTT

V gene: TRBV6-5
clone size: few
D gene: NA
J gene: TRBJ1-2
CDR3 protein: CASSYFIGGANYGYTF
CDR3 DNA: TGTGCCAGCAGTTACTTTATCGGAGGGGCTAACTATGGCTACACCTTC

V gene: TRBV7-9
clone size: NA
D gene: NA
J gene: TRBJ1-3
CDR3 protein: CASRSATAHGNTIYF
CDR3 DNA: TGTGCCAGCAGATCTGCGACAGCCCATGGAAACACCATATATTTT

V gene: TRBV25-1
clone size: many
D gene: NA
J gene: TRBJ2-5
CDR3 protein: CASSDPGLLSETQYF
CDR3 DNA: TGTGCCAGCAGTGACCCAGGACTACTTAGTGAGACCCAGTACTTC

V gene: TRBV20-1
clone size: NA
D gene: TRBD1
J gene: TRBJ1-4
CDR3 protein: CSAREYRGTNEKLFF
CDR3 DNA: TGCAGTGCTAGGGAATACAGGGGCACTAATGAAAAACTGTTTTTT

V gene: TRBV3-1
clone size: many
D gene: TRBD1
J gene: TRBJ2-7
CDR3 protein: CASSRSGTGYYEQYF
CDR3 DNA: TGTGCCAGCAGCAGAAGTGGGACAGGGTACTACGAGCAGTACTTC

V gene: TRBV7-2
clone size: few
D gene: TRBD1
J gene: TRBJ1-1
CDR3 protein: CASSFRQGGDTEAFF
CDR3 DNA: TGTGCCAGCAGCTTCCGACAGGGTGGGGACACTGAAGCTTTCTTT

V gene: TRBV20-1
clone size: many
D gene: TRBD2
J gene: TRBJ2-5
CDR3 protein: CSTSTSGRVQGQETQYF
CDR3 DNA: TGCAGTACGTCGACTAGCGGGAGGGTCCAGGGCCAAGAGACCCAGTACTTC

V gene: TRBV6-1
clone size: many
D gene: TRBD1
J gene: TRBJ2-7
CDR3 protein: CASSDRQGREQYF
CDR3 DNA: TGTGCCAGCAGTGACCGACAGGGACGCGAGCAGTACTTC

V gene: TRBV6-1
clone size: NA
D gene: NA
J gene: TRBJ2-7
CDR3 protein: CASGGRGVNYEQYF
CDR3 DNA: TGTGCCAGCGGGGGCAGGGGAGTAAACTACGAGCAGTACTTC

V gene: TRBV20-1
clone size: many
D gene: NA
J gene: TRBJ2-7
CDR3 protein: CSARPIAQGAYEQYF
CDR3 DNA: TGCAGTGCTAGACCCATAGCGCAGGGAGCGTACGAGCAGTACTTC

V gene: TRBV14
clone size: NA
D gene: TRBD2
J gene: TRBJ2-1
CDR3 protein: CASSPLGSGMNEQFF
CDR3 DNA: TGTGCCAGCAGCCCACTAGGTAGCGGGATGAATGAGCAGTTCTTC

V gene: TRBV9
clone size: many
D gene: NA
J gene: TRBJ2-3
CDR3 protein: CASSVAGRYDTDTQYF
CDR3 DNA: TGTGCCAGCAGCGTAGCTGGACGGTACGATACAGATACGCAGTATTTT

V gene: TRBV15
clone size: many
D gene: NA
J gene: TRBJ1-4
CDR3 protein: CATNSVGNEKLFF
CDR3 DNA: TGTGCCACCAATTCGGTGGGGAATGAAAAACTGTTTTTT

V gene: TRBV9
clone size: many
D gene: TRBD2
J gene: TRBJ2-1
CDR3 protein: CASSGTSGLGEQFF
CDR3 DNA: TGTGCCAGCAGCGGGACTAGCGGATTGGGTGAGCAGTTCTTC

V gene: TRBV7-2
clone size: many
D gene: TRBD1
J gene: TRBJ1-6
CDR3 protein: CASSLFGTGNSPLHF
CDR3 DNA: TGTGCCAGCAGCTTATTCGGGACAGGGAACTCACCCCTCCACTTT

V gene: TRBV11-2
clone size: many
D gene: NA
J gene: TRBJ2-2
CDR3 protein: CASSLPPWGTPNTGELFF
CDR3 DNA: TGTGCCAGCAGCTTACCCCCTTGGGGGACACCAAACACCGGGGAGCTGTTTTTT

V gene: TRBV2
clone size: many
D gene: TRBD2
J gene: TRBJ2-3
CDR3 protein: CASSEEVGRKADTQYF
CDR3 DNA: TGTGCCAGCAGTGAAGAAGTCGGGAGGAAGGCAGATACGCAGTATTTT

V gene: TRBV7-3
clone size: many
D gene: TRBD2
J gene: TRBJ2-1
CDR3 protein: CASSLRLAGPGDNEQFF
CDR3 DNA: TGTGCCAGCAGCTTAAGGCTAGCGGGTCCCGGGGACAATGAGCAGTTCTTC

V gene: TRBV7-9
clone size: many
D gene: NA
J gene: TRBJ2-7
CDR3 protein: CASSLGRGPYEQYF
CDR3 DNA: TGTGCCAGCAGCTTAGGAAGGGGTCCCTACGAGCAGTACTTC

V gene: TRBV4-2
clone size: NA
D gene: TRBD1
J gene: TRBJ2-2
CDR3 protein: CASSQVFGTEDTGELFF
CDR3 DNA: TGTGCCAGCAGCCAAGTCTTTGGGACAGAAGACACCGGGGAGCTGTTTTTT